This T cell receptor beta chain was sequenced in a study of CD8+CD57+ T cells in acquired aplastic anemia. Overall study: Yields of DNA that came from sorted CD4+ and CD8+ cells averaged approximately 3.5 ug.

A word on this clonotype: Its target is not known.

Genomic DNA templated the TCR beta VDJ and CDR3 profiling. In TCRdb, the reads were re-called with MiXCR into one record per CDR3 protein. The sample carries about 160,000 distinct CDR3 sequences, around 45% recorded once. Study-wide results and limits: Simpson's diversity of CD8+ cells was not significantly different in patients compared with controls.

Trimming stripped 6 bases from V and 3 bases from J, with 15 bases between. Germline V lookup: CDR1 MNHEY, CDR2 SVGAGI. CDR3 length: 14 residues. The sequencing input was sorted CD4+, CD8+, or CD8+CD57+ T cells (not recorded which) from PBMCs. This TCR came from a human donor in good health. This rearrangement joins TRBV6-5 to TRBJ2-7; D is unresolved. CDR3 region: CASSLLTGDYEQYF. As DNA, the CDR3 is TGTGCCAGCAGCTTACTCACGGGCGACTACGAGCAGTACTTC.